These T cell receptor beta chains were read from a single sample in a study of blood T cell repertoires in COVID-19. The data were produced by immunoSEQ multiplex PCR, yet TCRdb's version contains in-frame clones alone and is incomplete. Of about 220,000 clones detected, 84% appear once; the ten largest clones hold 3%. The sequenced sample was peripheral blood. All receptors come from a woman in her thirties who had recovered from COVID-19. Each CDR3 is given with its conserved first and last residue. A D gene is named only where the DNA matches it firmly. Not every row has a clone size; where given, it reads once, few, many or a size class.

TGTGCCAGCAGCTTAGGAGGACAGGGAAACACCGGGGAGCTGTTTTTT CASSLGGQGNTGELFF TRBV7-2 few TRBD1 TRBJ2-2
TGTGCCATCGGCATAGGAGAGAATCAGCCCCAGCATTTT CAIGIGENQPQHF TRBV10-3 - - TRBJ1-5
TGTGCCAGCAGTAGTCAGGGGGCGCGTGGCTATGGCTACACCTTC CASSSQGARGYGYTF TRBV27 - TRBD1 TRBJ1-2
TGTGCCAGCAGTTACACGGGAGGAGATACGCAGTATTTT CASSYTGGDTQYF TRBV6-6 once TRBD2 TRBJ2-3
TGTGCCAGTAGTATACTATTGAACACTGAAGCTTTCTTT CASSILLNTEAFF TRBV19 - - TRBJ1-1
TGCGCCAGCAGCTTTCGGGACAGGGCCTATGGCTACACCTTC CASSFRDRAYGYTF TRBV5-1 - TRBD1 TRBJ1-2
TGTGCCAGCAGCCACCTCTACGCGAACACCGGGGAGCTGTTTTTT CASSHLYANTGELFF TRBV14 - - TRBJ2-2
TGTGCCAGCAGCCCTAAACCGGGGACAGGGGGACCCCCCCTCCACTTT CASSPKPGTGGPPLHF TRBV6-2/TRBV6-3 - TRBD1 TRBJ1-6
TGTGCCAGCAGCGTTACTAGCGGGGGGCGCAATGAGCAGTTCTTC CASSVTSGGRNEQFF TRBV7-9 - TRBD2 TRBJ2-1
TGTGCCAGCATATCAGGGGTGAACACTGAAGCTTTCTTT CASISGVNTEAFF TRBV28 - - TRBJ1-1
TGTGCCAGCACCTTATTCTTACCGGTTGGGCCTGAAGCTTTCTTT CASTLFLPVGPEAFF TRBV7-8 - - TRBJ1-1
TGTGCCAGCAGTTCCCACGGGGATACGCAGTATTTT CASSSHGDTQYF TRBV28 once - TRBJ2-3
TGTGCCAGCAGTTTCTCCACAGGGAGAGTAATGTACGAGCAGTACTTC CASSFSTGRVMYEQYF TRBV27 - - TRBJ2-7
TGCGCCAGCAGCCTGACACTCCAGACCGGCCTTAGCAATCAGCCCCAGCATTTT CASSLTLQTGLSNQPQHF TRBV5-1 - - TRBJ1-5
TGTGCCAGCAGCCAAGGGAGCGACAGGGGTACGCAGTATTTT CASSQGSDRGTQYF TRBV3-1/TRBV3-2 once TRBD1 TRBJ2-3
TGTGCCAGTAGCGTAGTGGGGACACCATATGAAAAACTGTTTTTT CASSVVGTPYEKLFF TRBV9 - - TRBJ1-4
TGTGCCTGGGGCCTCTCCTACAATGAGCAGTTCTTC CAWGLSYNEQFF TRBV30 once - TRBJ2-1
TGTGCCAGCAGCGTTGGAACTAGTGACAATGAGCAGTTCTTC CASSVGTSDNEQFF TRBV9 - - TRBJ2-1
TGTGCCAGCAGTTTATGGGGGACTAGCGGCACCTACGAGCAGTACTTC CASSLWGTSGTYEQYF TRBV27 - TRBD2 TRBJ2-7
TGTGCCAGCAGTGAAGAAGAGGGGGTCACTGAAGCTTTCTTT CASSEEEGVTEAFF TRBV6-1 - - TRBJ1-1
TGTGCCAGCAGCATTGGGAGGATTTCTGAAAAACTGTTTTTT CASSIGRISEKLFF TRBV7-9 - - TRBJ1-4
TGTGCCAGCAGCTTAACCGGGACAGGGGGCAACGAGCAGTACTTC CASSLTGTGGNEQYF TRBV6-5 - TRBD1 TRBJ2-7
TGTGCCAGCAGTTTGCGGGAGGCGAGAAGGGAAAAACTGTTTTTT CASSLREARREKLFF TRBV6-6 - - TRBJ1-4
TGTGCCAGCAGCTTAGATCACGGTCCCTCGGATACGCAGTATTTT CASSLDHGPSDTQYF TRBV11-2 - - TRBJ2-3
TGTGCCAGTAGTACCGGGACATCTTTTGTCTATGGCTACACCTTC CASSTGTSFVYGYTF TRBV19 - - TRBJ1-2
TGTGCCAGCTCACCAAATGCGGGAGAACCTGGAAACACCATATATTTT CASSPNAGEPGNTIYF TRBV18 - - TRBJ1-3
TGTGCCAGCAGCGAAGGGGGACAGGCTTCCTACGAGCAGTACTTC CASSEGGQASYEQYF TRBV7-9 - TRBD1 TRBJ2-7
TGTGCCAGCAGCCCGCAGACAGGTGTGAACACTGAAGCTTTCTTT CASSPQTGVNTEAFF TRBV9 - - TRBJ1-1
TGTGCCAGTAGGGCCGGACAGGGAGAGTACCACGAGCAGTACTTC CASRAGQGEYHEQYF TRBV6-5 - TRBD1 TRBJ2-7
TGTGCCAGCTCACCACGGACAGGGGGCTCCCACGAGCAGTACTTC CASSPRTGGSHEQYF TRBV18 - TRBD1 TRBJ2-7
TGTGCCAGCAGCCGGGGACTAGCGGGAGAAGCCGGGGAGCTGTTTTTT CASSRGLAGEAGELFF TRBV4-2 - TRBD2 TRBJ2-2
TGTGCCAGCAGTTTTGCGACAGGGGGCCGAGGAAGTGAGCAGTTCTTC CASSFATGGRGSEQFF TRBV28 - TRBD1 TRBJ2-1
TGTGCCAGCATCTCAGCCCCACCGGGCAGGGCCGTCCGATACGAGCAGTACTTC CASISAPPGRAVRYEQYF TRBV27 once - TRBJ2-7
TGTGCCAGTCGGTACGGGGGGTCTGGAAACACCATATATTTT CASRYGGSGNTIYF TRBV19 - - TRBJ1-3
TGTGCCAGCAGTTACTCTCGGGACACTGAAGCTTTCTTT CASSYSRDTEAFF TRBV6-5 - - TRBJ1-1
TGTGCCACCAGTGATTTGCCCGAAGAGACCCAGTACTTC CATSDLPEETQYF TRBV24-1 - - TRBJ2-5
TGTGCCAGCAGTCTCAGCCGGGGGGACTACGAGCAGTACTTC CASSLSRGDYEQYF TRBV27 few TRBD2 TRBJ2-7
TGTGCCAGCAGCCAATTCTCCCCCTGGAGTGGCTACACCTTC CASSQFSPWSGYTF TRBV3-1/TRBV3-2 - - TRBJ1-2
TGTGCCTGGTCCACAGGGCCTGGGGCCAACGTCCTGACTTTC CAWSTGPGANVLTF TRBV30 - - TRBJ2-6
TGTGCCAGCAGCCCGACAGGGGCGGCAACTAATGAAAAACTGTTTTTT CASSPTGAATNEKLFF TRBV9 - TRBD1 TRBJ1-4
TGTGCCAGCAGCCAAGTCCGGGACAGGGCGGCCGGGGAGCTGTTTTTT CASSQVRDRAAGELFF TRBV14 few TRBD1 TRBJ2-2
TGTGCCAGCAGTTTGCGCCCGGGAGATAACACTGAAGCTTTCTTT CASSLRPGDNTEAFF TRBV28 once - TRBJ1-1
TGTGCCACGCCTGGTGGGAGCTCCTACAATGAGCAGTTCTTC CATPGGSSYNEQFF TRBV7-9 - - TRBJ2-1
TGTGCCAGCAGCTTCGGACTAGCGGAGGAAGAGACCCAGTACTTC CASSFGLAEEETQYF TRBV7-3 - TRBD2 TRBJ2-5
TGCGCCAGCAGCTTGACACCTGCCACTACCTACGAGCAGTACTTC CASSLTPATTYEQYF TRBV5-1 - - TRBJ2-7
TGTGCCAGCAGTTACTCGAGGCATAGCAATCAGCCCCAGCATTTT CASSYSRHSNQPQHF TRBV6-5 - - TRBJ1-5
TGTGCCAGCAGTTTGGAGGGGCTCGGCACCGGGGAGCTGTTTTTT CASSLEGLGTGELFF TRBV27 once - TRBJ2-2
TGTGCCAGTAGTAGGGCGCCCGGGGAGCTGTTTTTT CASSRAPGELFF TRBV19 few - TRBJ2-2
TGTGCCATCAGTGAGGCGCCGGGACAGGGTAGGAATGAGCAGTTCTTC CAISEAPGQGRNEQFF TRBV10-3 once TRBD1 TRBJ2-1
TGCGCCAGCAGTGACCCGACAGCGAACCAAGAGACCCAGTACTTC CASSDPTANQETQYF TRBV10-1 many - TRBJ2-5
TGTGCCAGCAGTTACTCTGCCGCCCAAGGCGGGGGTACGCAGTATTTT CASSYSAAQGGGTQYF TRBV6-5 - TRBD2 TRBJ2-3
TGTGCCAGCAGTTTAGAGGGAGGGCTATTTAGGGCTTTCTTT CASSLEGGLFRAFF TRBV28 - - TRBJ1-1
TGTGCCAGCAGCCCGGGACTAGCAACCTCCGAGCAGTACTTC CASSPGLATSEQYF TRBV7-2 - TRBD2 TRBJ2-7
TGTGCCACCAGTGAGGACTCCGAGCAGTTCTTC CATSEDSEQFF TRBV24-1 once - TRBJ2-1
TGTGCCAGCAGTACCTCCGGGACAAGGTATGGCTACACCTTC CASSTSGTRYGYTF TRBV25-1 - - TRBJ1-2
TGTGCCAGCAGCCCCCGACTAGCGGGAGGGTCAGATACGCAGTATTTT CASSPRLAGGSDTQYF TRBV9 once TRBD2 TRBJ2-3
TGTGCCAGCAGCCAGACAGGGCCTAATCGCTACACCTTC CASSQTGPNRYTF TRBV3-1/TRBV3-2 - TRBD1 TRBJ1-2
TGTGCCAGTAGTATAGAGGCCCGACTAGCGGGTCCCCATACGCAGTATTTT CASSIEARLAGPHTQYF TRBV19 - TRBD2 TRBJ2-3
TGTGCCAGCAGCTTAATGACCGGCGGGCCCTACGAGCAGTACTTC CASSLMTGGPYEQYF TRBV7-3 - - TRBJ2-7